These T cell receptor beta chains were read from a single sample in a study of blood T cell repertoires in COVID-19. Here immunoSEQ multiplex PCR was the method, and the copy in TCRdb shows in-frame clones only, minus some. The table has around 330,000 clones, less than 85% seen once; the top ten hold under 2%. The specimen was PBMCs or T cells enriched from blood (not recorded which). The source of these receptors is a woman aged 30 to 39 who had been exposed to COVID-19. CDR3s include the opening cysteine and the closing phenylalanine or tryptophan. The D gene is left open where the match is weak. The size of a clone is reported for some rows only, either as once, few or many, or as a class for expanded clones.

j_gene | v_gene | d_gene | abundance | CDR3aa | CDR3nt
TRBJ1-5 | TRBV4-2 | - | - | CASSQEVGTNQPQHF | TGTGCCAGCAGCCAGGAGGTGGGTACGAATCAGCCCCAGCATTTT
TRBJ2-3 | TRBV27 | TRBD2 | - | CASRLAGGRDTQYF | TGTGCCAGCAGATTAGCGGGGGGCAGGGATACGCAGTATTTT
TRBJ1-4 | TRBV7-9 | - | - | CASSLPDSGGRSEKLFF | TGTGCCAGCAGCTTACCGGATTCGGGGGGCAGGAGTGAAAAACTGTTTTTT
TRBJ2-7 | TRBV6-5 | - | - | CASSSQAFEQYF | TGTGCCAGCAGTTCACAGGCGTTCGAGCAGTACTTC
TRBJ2-1 | TRBV19 | TRBD2 | - | CASSQGGASEQFF | TGTGCCAGTAGTCAGGGAGGGGCCAGTGAGCAGTTCTTC
TRBJ1-3 | TRBV5-8 | - | - | CASSLGQATSGDTIYF | TGTGCCAGCAGCTTGGGGCAGGCTACCTCCGGGGACACCATATATTTT
TRBJ1-5 | TRBV19 | - | - | CASSKRTDQPQHF | TGTGCCAGTAGTAAGCGGACAGATCAGCCCCAGCATTTT
TRBJ1-6 | TRBV19 | TRBD1 | - | CASTFFGQGNSPLHF | TGTGCCAGTACCTTTTTCGGACAGGGTAATTCACCCCTCCACTTT
TRBJ2-6 | TRBV10-3 | TRBD1 | - | CAIGQGSGANVLTF | TGTGCCATCGGACAGGGCTCCGGGGCCAACGTCCTGACTTTC
TRBJ2-5 | TRBV28 | TRBD2 | - | CASQTGTSRSETQYF | TGTGCCAGCCAAACTGGGACTAGCCGTTCAGAGACCCAGTACTTC
TRBJ1-1 | TRBV6-5 | - | few | CASSWTANTEAFF | TGTGCCAGCAGTTGGACAGCGAACACTGAAGCTTTCTTT
TRBJ2-3 | TRBV9 | - | - | CASSSRSLTSTDTQYF | TGTGCCAGCAGCTCCCGCTCTCTCACAAGCACAGATACGCAGTATTTT
TRBJ1-2 | TRBV9 | TRBD1 | few | CASEWAGGPVTF | TGTGCCAGCGAATGGGCAGGGGGGCCAGTCACCTTC
TRBJ2-1 | TRBV7-2 | TRBD2 | - | CASSLLTGGRNEQFF | TGTGCCAGCAGCTTATTGACGGGGGGGCGGAATGAGCAGTTCTTC
TRBJ2-1 | TRBV6-5 | TRBD1 | once | CASSYSGGNNEQFF | TGTGCCAGCAGTTATTCAGGGGGAAACAATGAGCAGTTCTTC
TRBJ1-1 | TRBV13 | - | - | CASSLEARDTEAFF | TGTGCCAGCAGCTTAGAGGCCAGGGACACTGAAGCTTTCTTT
TRBJ1-2 | TRBV6-5 | TRBD1 | few | CASRAPGTAPYGYTF | TGTGCCAGCAGAGCCCCCGGGACAGCGCCTTATGGCTACACCTTC
TRBJ2-7 | TRBV11-1 | - | - | CASSLGTASSYEQYF | TGTGCCAGCAGCTTAGGGACAGCTAGCTCCTACGAGCAGTACTTC
TRBJ2-1 | TRBV3-1/TRBV3-2 | - | - | CASGGNEQFF | TGTGCCAGCGGGGGGAATGAGCAGTTCTTC
TRBJ1-4 | TRBV7-2 | TRBD1 | - | CASSDGGTGFGEKLFF | TGTGCCAGCAGCGATGGAGGGACAGGCTTTGGTGAAAAACTGTTTTTT
TRBJ1-2 | TRBV28 | - | - | CASTSGLSYGYTF | TGTGCCAGCACCTCGGGACTCTCCTATGGCTACACCTTC
TRBJ1-2 | TRBV19 | TRBD1 | - | CASSFMDRGRDGYTF | TGTGCCAGTAGTTTCATGGACAGGGGGCGCGATGGCTACACCTTC
TRBJ2-6 | TRBV28 | TRBD2 | - | CASSVLGGGAAGANVLTF | TGTGCCAGCAGTGTTCTCGGCGGGGGGGCAGCGGGGGCCAACGTCCTGACTTTC
TRBJ1-5 | TRBV6-5 | - | - | CASARGSSNQPQHF | TGTGCCAGCGCCAGGGGTAGTAGCAATCAGCCCCAGCATTTT
TRBJ2-2 | TRBV7-8 | TRBD2 | - | CASRVGGATGELFF | TGTGCCAGCAGAGTCGGGGGGGCGACCGGGGAGCTGTTTTTT
TRBJ2-7 | TRBV7-8 | - | - | CASSLVGSAHF | TGTGCCAGCAGCTTAGTCGGCAGCGCGCACTTC
TRBJ2-7 | TRBV11-1 | - | - | CASSSVGRQYF | TGTGCCAGCAGCTCGGTCGGGAGGCAGTACTTC
TRBJ2-1 | TRBV7-6 | TRBD2 | - | CASSLFGRGISPHNEQFF | TGTGCCAGCAGCTTATTTGGGAGGGGCATTTCTCCACACAATGAGCAGTTCTTC
TRBJ1-5 | TRBV24-1 | TRBD1 | once | CATVLLRRTGSTSNQPQHF | TGTGCCACTGTACTTCTAAGACGGACAGGGTCTACCAGCAATCAGCCCCAGCATTTT
TRBJ1-3 | TRBV7-8 | - | - | CASSLVIGNTIYF | TGCGCCAGCAGCTTAGTCATCGGAAACACCATATATTTT
TRBJ1-3 | TRBV18 | - | - | CASSPPRASSSGNTIYF | TGTGCCAGCTCACCACCGAGGGCTTCTAGCTCTGGAAACACCATATATTTT
TRBJ2-7 | TRBV4-3 | - | many | CASSQDHLGAYNEQYF | TGCGCCAGCAGCCAAGACCACCTTGGGGCGTATAACGAGCAGTACTTC
TRBJ1-1 | TRBV27 | TRBD1 | - | CASSLIFGVDGTGVIAEAFF | TGTGCCAGCAGTTTAATTTTCGGGGTCGATGGGACAGGGGTAATAGCTGAAGCTTTCTTT
TRBJ2-1 | TRBV15 | TRBD2 | - | CATSKAGTRWRWELSYNEQFF | TGTGCCACCAGCAAAGCAGGGACTAGATGGAGGTGGGAACTCTCCTACAATGAGCAGTTCTTC
TRBJ2-7 | TRBV7-9 | - | - | CASSLDRSEQYF | TGTGCCAGCAGCTTAGATAGATCCGAGCAGTACTTC
TRBJ2-7 | TRBV25-1 | TRBD1 | - | CASRGQGAYEQYF | TGTGCCAGCCGAGGACAGGGGGCCTACGAGCAGTACTTC
TRBJ1-5 | TRBV28 | TRBD1 | once | CASSTRTGWYSNQPQHF | TGTGCCAGCAGTACCCGGACAGGCTGGTATAGCAATCAGCCCCAGCATTTT